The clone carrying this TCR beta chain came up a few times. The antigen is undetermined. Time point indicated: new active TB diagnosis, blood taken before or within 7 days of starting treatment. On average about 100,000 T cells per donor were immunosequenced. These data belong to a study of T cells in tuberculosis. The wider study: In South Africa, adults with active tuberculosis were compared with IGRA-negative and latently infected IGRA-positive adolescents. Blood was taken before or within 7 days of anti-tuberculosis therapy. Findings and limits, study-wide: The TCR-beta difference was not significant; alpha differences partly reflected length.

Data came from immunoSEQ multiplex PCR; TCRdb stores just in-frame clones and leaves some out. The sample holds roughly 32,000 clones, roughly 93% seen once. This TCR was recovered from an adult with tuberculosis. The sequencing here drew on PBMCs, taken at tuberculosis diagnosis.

CDR3 amino acids: CASSVGPEGNEQFF. CDR3 coding DNA: TGCGCCAGCAGTGTGGGGCCGGAGGGCAATGAGCAGTTCTTC. The rearrangement uses TRBV10-1 and TRBJ2-1, with a possible D match to TRBD2 (6 bases). The germline V gene encodes CDR1 WNHNN and CDR2 SYGVQD (reference sequence). Trimming removed 4 bases from V and 6 bases from J, with 13 bases in between. The CDR3 loop spans 14 amino acids.